This entry is about one T cell receptor beta chain. As yet, its antigen is unknown. V was cut by 3 bases and J by 7 bases, with 13 bases left in between. The CDR3 is 14 residues long. Germline lookup yields CDR1 LNHDA and CDR2 SQIVND (reference sequence). These data belong to a study of T cell responses to AZD1222 COVID-19 vaccine. Study-wide results and limits: Two doses of AZD1222 preceded a rise in Spike-specific TCR breadth and depth. Donors skewed white British and female; clonal diversity was possibly underestimated.

Profiled with immunoSEQ multiplex PCR; TCRdb holds only in-frame clones, not every one. Of under 100,000 clones in the sample, 70% to 90% were seen once. This clonotype was obtained from an adult in good health. The chain is built from TRBV19 and TRBJ2-1, with a tentative D call TRBD2 (6 bases). Sequencing used peripheral blood, obtained on day 0 of AZD1222 vaccination. CDR3 residues: CASSMRGPKNEQFF. The CDR3 DNA follows: TGTGCCAGTAGTATGCGGGGCCCTAAAAATGAGCAGTTCTTC. Combining the CDR3 with reference TRBV19 and TRBJ2-1 gives the whole variable domain DGGITQSPKYLFRKEGQNVTLSCEQNLNHDAMYWYRQDPGQGLRLIYYSQIVNDFQKGDIAEGYSVSREKKESFPLTVTSAQKNPTAFYLCASSMRGPKNEQFFGPGTRLTVL.